This T cell receptor (beta chain) is from a study of high-grade serous ovarian cancer treatment subgroups. The tumor samples were collected prior to definitive surgery or chemotherapy. TCRdb's copy holds only in-frame clones and misses some; the assay was immunoSEQ multiplex PCR. This table has about 18,000 clones, around 80% appearing once. This CDR3 comprises 14 residues. V gave up 0 bases and J gave up 13 bases; unmatched junction bases: 8. Germline V gives CDR1 WNHNN, CDR2 SYGVQD (reference sequence). The receptor comes from a human donor with high-grade serous ovarian cancer. The chain employs TRBV10-1 and TRBJ2-7, with 11 bases that match TRBD2. Sequenced material: tumor tissue. The CDR3 region has the DNA TGCGCCAGCAGTGAGTCGACGCTAGCGGGAGGAAAATACTTC. It encodes CASSESTLAGGKYF.